The 20 T cell receptor beta chains reported below all come from one sample, sequenced in a study of shared clonotypes between healthy human individuals. The data were produced by immunoSEQ multiplex PCR, yet TCRdb's version contains in-frame clones alone and is incomplete. The table shows about 530,000 clones, with roughly 85% occurring only once. Sample: PBMCs. The receptors stem from a woman aged 40 to 50 in good health. Some clones in this sample may be carry-over from other donors' samples.

The chain joins TRBV20-1 to TRBJ1-1; D is unclear. Trimming pared 7 bases from V and 0 bases from J, leaving 6 bases between. Looked up from germline, CDR1 is DFQATT and CDR2 is SNEGSKA (reference sequence). The CDR3 sequence is 11 residues long. In DNA, the CDR3 is TGCAGTGGGTTCATGAACACTGAAGCTTTCTTT. Translating it yields CSGFMNTEAFF.

This rearrangement joins TRBV2 to TRBJ2-3, with D perhaps being TRBD1 or TRBD2 (5 bases each). This CDR3 has 14 residues. Germline lookup yields CDR1 SNHLY and CDR2 FYNNEI. Trimming stripped 7 bases from V and 2 bases from J, with 13 bases between. As DNA, the CDR3 is TGTGCCAGCATCGGGGCTTGGGTCACAGATACGCAGTATTTT. It translates to CASIGAWVTDTQYF.

The chain recombines TRBV4-1 with TRBJ2-7; TRBD1 matches at 9 bases. CDR1 MGHRA and CDR2 YSYEKL come from the germline V gene. The CDR3 extends over 15 amino acids. The trim removed 2 bases at V and 2 bases at J, leaving 4 bases unmatched. The DNA for the CDR3 is TGCGCCAGCAGCCAAACAGGACAGGGGACCTACGAGCAGTACTTC. Protein sequence: CASSQTGQGTYEQYF.

This clone has a handful of counts. The identical CDR3 is also encoded by other nucleotide sequences in the sample. The gene calls are TRBV30 and TRBJ2-1; 8 nucleotides line up with TRBD2. Per the germline V gene, CDR1 is GTSNPN and CDR2 is SVGIG (reference sequence). This CDR3 has 14 residues. The V gene end was trimmed by 7 bases and the J gene end by 3 bases; junction bases not matched to a gene: 8. Written as DNA, the CDR3 is TGTGCCTTAACCGGGACTAGTGTCTACAATGAGCAGTTCTTC. Amino acid sequence: CALTGTSVYNEQFF.

On this clone: The sample has other DNA sequences that encode this CDR3 too. This chain joins TRBV6-1 and TRBJ2-1; tentatively, D is TRBD2 (5 bases). This CDR3 has 15 amino acids. Trimming shortened V by 2 bases and J by 1 base, and 9 bases separated the two germline ends. From germline, CDR1 is MNHNS and CDR2 SASEGT. Here the CDR3 DNA reads TGTGCCAGCAGTGAAACTAGTGGGTCCTACAATGAGCAGTTCTTC. Translating it yields CASSETSGSYNEQFF.

Comments on this clone: Compared with germline, one end of the junction differs, possibly owing to a read error. The chain combines TRBV27 with TRBJ2-1, with D perhaps matching TRBD1 (5 bases). The CDR3 contains 15 residues. CDR1 MNHEY and CDR2 SMNVEV come from the germline V gene (reference sequence). CDR3 residues: CASTGLGASFNEQFF. CDR3 sequence (DNA): TGTGCCAGCACTGGGCTAGGGGCCTCCTTCAATGAGCAGTTCTTC.

The chain joins TRBV28 to TRBJ1-4, with D maybe TRBD1 (5 bases). CDR3 size: 15 residues. V was pared by 7 bases and J by 8 bases, with 20 bases between. Germline V lookup: CDR1 MDHEN, CDR2 SYDVKM. Here the CDR3 reads CASKSGASWGEKLFF. CDR3 DNA: TGTGCCAGCAAATCCGGGGCTTCCTGGGGGGAAAAACTGTTTTTT.

This clone was observed once. V and J are TRBV4-3 and TRBJ1-1; 9 positions agree with TRBD1. Germline values: CDR1 LGHNA, CDR2 YSLEER. Trimming took 3 bases from V and 1 from J; bases not matched to a gene: 15. This CDR3 is built from 19 residues. The chain's CDR3 is CASSQRVDAGTGQNTEAFF. DNA of the CDR3: TGCGCCAGCAGCCAGAGAGTGGATGCCGGGACAGGGCAGAACACTGAAGCTTTCTTT.

The gene calls are TRBV5-1 and TRBJ2-3, with TRBD2 matching 9 bases. Germline CDR1 reads SGHRS; CDR2 reads YFSETQ. V shed 0 bases and J 5 bases; nucleotides not matched to a gene: 7. This CDR3 comprises 16 residues. In DNA form, the CDR3 reads TGCGCCAGCAGCTTGGGGCCTAGCGGGATAGGAGATACGCAGTATTTT. Its protein product is CASSLGPSGIGDTQYF.

V and J are TRBV5-1 and TRBJ2-1; 11 nucleotides match TRBD2. The CDR3 spans 16 residues. V shed 5 bases, J shed 0 bases, and the junction held 4 bases outside the gene matches. The germline CDR1 and CDR2 sequences are SGHRS and YFSETQ. CDR3 protein: CASRETSGSSYNEQFF. The CDR3 bases are TGCGCCAGCAGGGAAACTAGCGGGAGCTCCTACAATGAGCAGTTCTTC.

CDR3 sequence: CASSPGTGVQSYEQYF. CDR3 nucleotides: TGTGCCAGCAGCCCGGGGACAGGGGTTCAATCCTACGAGCAGTACTTC. The genes are TRBV27 and TRBJ2-7, with 10 bases matching TRBD1. Germline values: CDR1 MNHEY, CDR2 SMNVEV (reference sequence). The CDR3 length is 16 residues. V dropped 6 bases and J dropped 1; count of bases not matched to a gene: 9.

The chain combines TRBV28 with TRBJ2-2, with TRBD1 identical over 8 bases. The CDR3 is 15 amino acids. Trimming removed 6 bases from V and 6 bases from J; junction bases left unmatched: 9. Looked up from germline, CDR1 is MDHEN and CDR2 is SYDVKM. The CDR3 DNA is TGTGCCAGCAGGCCCCAGGGGGCAGGCGCCGGGGAGCTGTTTTTT. Translating gives CASRPQGAGAGELFF. The entire variable domain, with the rest obtained from reference TRBV28 and TRBJ2-2, is as follows: DVKVTQSSRYLVKRTGEKVFLECVQDMDHENMFWYRQDPGLGLRLIYFSYDVKMKEKGDIPEGYSVSREKKERFSLILESASTNQTSMYLCASRPQGAGAGELFFGEGSRLTVL.

The genes are TRBV6-5 and TRBJ1-1; D is uncertain. The CDR3 has 15 amino acids. Germline loops: CDR1 MNHEY, CDR2 SVGAGI. V gave up 2 bases and J gave up 0 bases, with 10 bases separating them. The CDR3 coding sequence is TGTGCCAGCAGTTACGCGCCACTTCTGAACACTGAAGCTTTCTTT. Amino acid sequence: CASSYAPLLNTEAFF.

V gene TRBV2 combines with J gene TRBJ2-2, with 9 bases lining up with TRBD1. The CDR3 spans 13 residues. Trimming at V came to 7 bases and at J to 6 bases, leaving 3 bases not matched to a gene. The germline V gene has CDR1 SNHLY and CDR2 FYNNEI. This CDR3 reads CASKDRGAGELFF. DNA for the CDR3: TGTGCCAGCAAAGACAGGGGGGCCGGGGAGCTGTTTTTT.

The count of this clone is one. This chain joins TRBV7-2 and TRBJ1-2; possible D gene TRBD1, 5 bases. The V gene's germline CDR1 is SGHTA and CDR2 FQGNSA. This CDR3 is built from 11 residues. V was cut by 11 bases and J by 4 bases, with 11 bases left in between. The CDR3 sequence is CASDRVYGYTF. The CDR3 nucleotides are TGTGCCTCAGACAGAGTCTATGGCTACACCTTC.

The rearrangement uses TRBV5-1 and TRBJ1-5, with D possibly TRBD1 on 5 matching bases. Germline values: CDR1 SGHRS, CDR2 YFSETQ. V lost 3 bases, J lost 0 bases, and 10 bases lay in between. The CDR3 consists of 15 residues. The CDR3 DNA reads TGCGCCAGCAGCTGGGATGGGGCTAGCAATCAGCCCCAGCATTTT. Amino acids: CASSWDGASNQPQHF.

The table lists this clone with a few counts. The sample has other DNA sequences that encode this CDR3 too. The V call is TRBV18, the J call TRBJ2-3; no clear D. From germline, CDR1 is KGHSH and CDR2 LQKENI. V dropped 6 bases and J dropped 1 base, with 5 bases sitting between them. This CDR3 spans 12 amino acids. The CDR3 region has the DNA TGTGCCAGCTCCCTTCGCACAGATACGCAGTATTTT. It yields the protein CASSLRTDTQYF.

This clone was seen a few times. The J gene is TRBJ2-1, the V gene TRBV29-1; TRBD2 matches at 10 bases. V lost 8 bases, J lost 7 bases, and 8 bases stayed unmatched. CDR3 length: 13 amino acids. CDR1 is SQVTM, CDR2 ANQGSEA, per germline. The CDR3 sequence is CSQTSGADNEQFF. In DNA, the CDR3 is TGCAGCCAAACTAGCGGGGCCGATAATGAGCAGTTCTTC.

The V gene is TRBV6-5, the J gene TRBJ2-1; possible D gene TRBD2, 5 bases. V lost 5 bases to trimming and J lost 4 bases, with 15 bases between them. The CDR3 runs to 15 residues. Germline lookup yields CDR1 MNHEY and CDR2 SVGAGI. In nucleotides, the CDR3 is TGTGCCAGCAGTCCCTCCGGGGTGGTTTACAATGAGCAGTTCTTC. Translation gives CASSPSGVVYNEQFF.

The V gene is TRBV5-6, the J gene TRBJ2-2, with 7 bases that match TRBD1. Germline CDR1 and CDR2: SGHDT and YYEEEE. The CDR3 has 13 amino acids. V lost 5 bases and J lost 9; bases outside the gene matches: 7. The DNA for the CDR3 is TGTGCCAGCAGTCAGGTGGGACAGCGGGAGCTGTTTTTT. It is translated as CASSQVGQRELFF.